One sample yielded the 28 T cell receptor beta chains listed below, sequenced in a study of T cell responses to AZD1222 COVID-19 vaccine. Profiling relied on immunoSEQ multiplex PCR, and the TCRdb table lists in-frame clones only, not all of them. This table holds 90,000 to 130,000 clones, roughly 93% found once. This sample comprised peripheral blood, obtained 28 days after the second AZD1222 dose. These receptors were taken from an adult who received the AZD1222 COVID-19 vaccine.

The chain joins TRBV6-5 to TRBJ2-2; weak D call: TRBD1 (6 bases). Germline lookup yields CDR1 MNHEY and CDR2 SVGAGI. The germline V and J ends were trimmed by 4 bases and 6 bases, with 15 bases remaining between them. The CDR3 totals 15 residues. CDR3 amino acids: CASSWTVGMAGELFF. The CDR3 DNA follows: TGTGCCAGCAGTTGGACAGTCGGAATGGCCGGGGAGCTGTTTTTT.

The chain has TRBV6-6 and TRBJ1-2, with TRBD1 identical over 9 bases. J lost 8 bases, V lost 0 bases, and 7 bases had no gene match. CDR3 length: 15 residues. Germline V lookup: CDR1 MNHNY, CDR2 SVGAGI (reference sequence). In nucleotides, the CDR3 is TGTGCCAGCAGTTACTCAGGACAGGGGTGGGAAGGCTACACCTTC. Amino acids: CASSYSGQGWEGYTF.

The V and J genes are TRBV6-4 and TRBJ1-4, with D possibly being TRBD1 (5 bases). Germline CDR1 MRHNA, CDR2 SNTAGT. The CDR3 length is 14 residues. V was shortened by 3 bases and J by 5 bases, with 10 bases between the two germline ends. CDR3 bases: TGTGCCAGCAGTGATGGGACGGTGAATGAAAAACTGTTTTTT. Translation gives CASSDGTVNEKLFF.

The rearrangement uses TRBV29-1 and TRBJ1-2; 9 bases map to TRBD1. The CDR3 totals 11 residues. CDR1 SQVTM and CDR2 ANQGSEA come from the germline V gene. Unmatched junction bases numbered 2, after V lost 7 bases and J lost 5 bases. CDR3: CSAGTGYGYTF. CDR3 in DNA: TGCAGCGCGGGGACAGGGTATGGCTACACCTTC.

The J gene is TRBJ2-2, the V gene TRBV3-1 (or the pseudogene TRBV3-2); the D gene could be TRBD1 or TRBD2 (6 bases each). The CDR3 contains 16 residues. Germline V lookup: CDR1 LGHDT, CDR2 YNNKEL (reference sequence). V lost 4 bases and J lost 2, with 14 bases in between. DNA for the CDR3: TGTGCCAGCAGCCCATTAGGGGGGACCAACACCGGGGAGCTGTTTTTT. Translating gives CASSPLGGTNTGELFF.

In its sample, this clone was seen a few times. This chain uses TRBV11-2 with TRBJ2-2, with a tentative D call TRBD1 (6 bases). Germline CDR1 and CDR2: SGHAT and FQNNGV. The CDR3 has 15 residues. V was pared by 4 bases and J by 6 bases, with 15 bases between. Written as DNA, the CDR3 is TGTGCCAGCAGCTCGCAGGGGTCGGGTGCCGGGGAGCTGTTTTTT. This translates into CASSSQGSGAGELFF. Supplemented by reference TRBV11-2 and TRBJ2-2, the full variable domain reads EAGVAQSPRYKIIEKRQSVAFWCNPISGHATLYWYQQILGQGPKLLIQFQNNGVVDDSQLPKDRFSAERLKGVDSTLKIQPAKLEDSAVYLCASSSQGSGAGELFFGEGSRLTVL.

J is TRBJ1-2 and V is TRBV5-1; a possible D gene is TRBD1 (5 bases). Trimming took off 4 bases at V and 7 bases at J, with 17 bases between the two ends. Germline V gives CDR1 SGHRS, CDR2 YFSETQ. The CDR3 length is 14 residues. CDR3 amino acids: CASSQDQGGGGYTF. The DNA for the CDR3 is TGCGCCAGCAGCCAAGACCAGGGAGGAGGTGGCTACACCTTC.

V gene TRBV6-1 combines with J gene TRBJ1-1; unclear D gene. CDR3 length: 17 amino acids. Deletions cut 4 bases from V and 2 bases from J, with 20 bases between. In germline, CDR1 is MNHNS, CDR2 SASEGT. Here the CDR3 reads CASSAQPGREANTEAFF. The CDR3 DNA reads as TGTGCCAGCAGTGCCCAGCCCGGACGGGAGGCAAACACTGAAGCTTTCTTT.

The J gene is TRBJ1-2, the V gene TRBV6-5; 8 positions agree with TRBD1. The CDR3 has 16 residues. Germline V gene data show CDR1 as MNHEY and CDR2 as SVGAGI. Trimming at V came to 1 base and at J to 3 bases, leaving 7 bases not matched to a gene. As DNA, the CDR3 is TGTGCCAGCAGTTACTACGGACAGGGATCGTACTATGGCTACACCTTC. Translation gives CASSYYGQGSYYGYTF.

The J gene is TRBJ2-7, the V gene TRBV11-3; perhaps TRBD1 as D (6 bases). Germline V gene data show CDR1 as SGHNT and CDR2 as YENEEA. With 5 bases removed from V and 2 bases from J, the gap between germline ends came to 10 bases. CDR3 length: 13 amino acids. DNA for the CDR3: TGTGCCAGCAGCCAGACAGGCACCTACGAGCAGTACTTC. This sequence encodes CASSQTGTYEQYF.

This chain uses TRBV3-1 (or the pseudogene TRBV3-2) with TRBJ2-1, with 8 bases fitting TRBD1. Per germline, CDR1 LGHDT and CDR2 YNNKEL (reference sequence). J lost 15 bases, V lost 1 base, and 11 bases had no gene match. The length of the CDR3 is 14 residues. CDR3 residues: CASSQAYLDRVAFF. DNA of the CDR3: TGTGCCAGCAGCCAAGCCTATTTGGACAGGGTTGCGTTCTTC.

This chain uses TRBV15 with TRBJ1-1; 7 positions match TRBD1. CDR3 length: 16 residues. Trimming at V came to 3 bases and at J to 4 bases, leaving 11 bases not matched to a gene. Per the germline V gene, CDR1 is LNHNV and CDR2 is YYDKDF (reference sequence). In DNA, the CDR3 is TGTGCCACCAGCAGGGCCCTGGGAGGGGGCAGCACTGAAGCTTTCTTT. Protein: CATSRALGGGSTEAFF.

The gene calls are TRBV12-1 and TRBJ2-1; the table's D call, TRBD2, has no DNA check behind it. TRBV12-1 is noted as a pseudogene. CDR3 length: 15 residues. The CDR3 region is CASSFVDSRYNEQFF. The CDR3 region has the DNA TGTGCCAGCAGCTTTGTAGATTCTAGATACAATGAGCAGTTCTTC.

CDR3: CASSFGDRNQPQHF. CDR3 nucleotides: TGCGCCAGCAGCTTTGGGGACAGAAATCAGCCCCAGCATTTT. This chain connects TRBV5-1 to TRBJ1-5; 7 bases are a match to TRBD1. Per germline, CDR1 SGHRS and CDR2 YFSETQ. The length of the CDR3 is 14 residues. V trimming: 2 bases; J trimming: 4 bases; junction bases outside the gene matches: 3.

The chain couples TRBV2 to TRBJ1-4; D is ambiguous. Germline V CDR1 and CDR2: SNHLY, FYNNEI. The CDR3 is made up of 15 amino acids. V lost 2 bases and J lost 3, with 10 bases in between. CDR3 amino acids: CASSEFDTANEKLFF. Written as DNA, the CDR3 is TGTGCCAGCAGTGAATTTGACACGGCTAATGAAAAACTGTTTTTT.

The V and J genes are TRBV5-4 and TRBJ2-5, with TRBD1 matching 9 bases. Germline V gene sequence: CDR1 SGHNT, CDR2 YYREEE (reference sequence). With V trimmed by 4 bases and J by 5 bases, 3 bases remained unmatched. The CDR3 runs 13 residues. CDR3: CASSVQGAETQYF. CDR3 coding DNA: TGTGCCAGCAGCGTACAGGGGGCTGAGACCCAGTACTTC. The full variable domain, its missing parts supplied by reference TRBV5-4 and TRBJ2-5, is ETGVTQSPTHLIKTRGQQVTLRCSSQSGHNTVSWYQQALGQGPQFIFQYYREEENGRGNFPPRFSGLQFPNYSSELNVNALELDDSALYLCASSVQGAETQYFGPGTRLLVL.

This chain links TRBV7-9 with TRBJ2-1; 11 bases align to TRBD2. The CDR3 is 16 amino acids. Germline V gene sequence: CDR1 SEHNR, CDR2 FQNEAQ (reference sequence). V lost 4 bases to trimming and J lost 5 bases; unmatched junction nucleotides: 7. The CDR3 is CASSYLAGGKHNEQFF. CDR3 sequence (DNA): TGTGCCAGCAGCTATTTAGCGGGGGGGAAACACAATGAGCAGTTCTTC.

The rearrangement uses TRBV7-9 and TRBJ2-5; 12 nucleotides line up with TRBD2. Trimming at V came to 3 bases and at J to 5 bases, leaving 7 bases not matched to a gene. Germline CDR1 is SEHNR and CDR2 is FQNEAQ (reference sequence). The CDR3 is 16 residues long. The CDR3 is CASSLTSGGYRETQYF. CDR3 bases: TGTGCCAGCAGCTTGACTAGCGGGGGATATCGGGAGACCCAGTACTTC.

This clone was seen once. The chain uses TRBV6-1 and TRBJ1-5, with TRBD1 as a possible D gene (6 bases). Germline V gene lookup returns CDR1 MNHNS and CDR2 SASEGT. This CDR3 has 19 amino acids. Between the trimmed V and J ends, which lost 2 bases and 4 bases, there was a span of 24 bases. This chain's CDR3 is CASSERGQKAANGNQPQHF. Here the CDR3 DNA reads TGTGCCAGCAGTGAAAGAGGACAGAAGGCTGCAAACGGGAATCAGCCCCAGCATTTT.

The gene calls are TRBV6-5 and TRBJ1-1, with TRBD1 matching over 7 bases. V dropped 6 bases and J dropped 7; count of bases not matched to a gene: 14. This CDR3 comprises 15 residues. Per the germline V gene, CDR1 is MNHEY and CDR2 is SVGAGI. This chain's CDR3 is CASRGTAFPGSEAFF. CDR3 nucleotides: TGTGCCAGCAGGGGGACAGCTTTCCCGGGGAGTGAAGCTTTCTTT.

The chain employs TRBV7-8 and TRBJ1-1; 7 bases map to TRBD1. The V segment lost 5 bases and the J segment 1 base; nucleotides outside the gene matches: 10. Germline V gives CDR1 SGHVS, CDR2 FQNEAQ. The CDR3 sequence is 16 residues long. CDR3 DNA sequence: TGTGCCAGCAGCCATCAACAGGGGTTGGGGAACACTGAAGCTTTCTTT. It translates to CASSHQQGLGNTEAFF. Variable domain in full (rest from reference TRBV7-8 and TRBJ1-1): GAGVSQSPRYKVAKRGQDVALRCDPISGHVSLFWYQQALGQGPEFLTYFQNEAQLDKSGLPSDRFFAERPEGSVSTLKIQRTQQEDSAVYLCASSHQQGLGNTEAFFGQGTRLTVV.

The chain employs TRBV27 and TRBJ2-3; possibly TRBD1 or TRBD2 for D (6 bases each). The ends were cut back, 3 bases at V and 3 bases at J, with 19 bases in the middle. Per the germline V gene, CDR1 is MNHEY and CDR2 is SMNVEV (reference sequence). This CDR3 is 17 amino acids long. DNA for the CDR3: TGTGCCAGCAGTTTTTGGCAGAGGGGGGAGGCTACAGATACGCAGTATTTT. Protein product: CASSFWQRGEATDTQYF.

The rearrangement joins TRBV7-8 to TRBJ2-5; maybe TRBD2 (5 bases). The V and J ends lost 5 bases and 5 bases respectively, with 18 bases between them. Per germline, CDR1 SGHVS and CDR2 FQNEAQ. This CDR3 comprises 15 residues. The CDR3 bases are TGTGCCAGCAGCCTCGGGGTTGCGAAGCTGGAGACCCAGTACTTC. Translated, it gives CASSLGVAKLETQYF.

The V gene is TRBV13, the J gene TRBJ2-2; 8 nucleotides align to TRBD2. V was clipped by 0 bases and J by 1 base; unmatched bases: 10. CDR3 length: 19 amino acids. Germline-derived CDR1 and CDR2 are PRHDT and FYEKMQ (reference sequence). The CDR3 loop is CASSLGIILAAENTGELFF. The CDR3 DNA follows: TGTGCCAGCAGCTTAGGCATTATACTAGCGGCAGAGAACACCGGGGAGCTGTTTTTT.

The chain is built from TRBV13 and TRBJ2-5, with D unclear. This CDR3 is 12 amino acids long. CDR1 PRHDT and CDR2 FYEKMQ come from the germline V gene (reference sequence). Trimming removed 4 bases at V and 5 bases at J, with 8 bases between. CDR3 coding DNA: TGTGCCAGCAGCTCCGACGGGGAGACCCAGTACTTC. This translates into CASSSDGETQYF.

The chain links TRBV7-6 to TRBJ1-2, with D hard to call. The CDR3 is made up of 15 amino acids. The V and J ends lost 1 base and 6 bases respectively, with 15 bases between them. Germline values: CDR1 SGHVS, CDR2 FNYEAQ. This CDR3 reads CASSLDPGKVDGYTF. CDR3 sequence (DNA): TGTGCCAGCAGCTTAGATCCGGGGAAGGTAGATGGCTACACCTTC. Looking up the rest from reference TRBV7-6 and TRBJ1-2 gives the full variable domain: GAGVSQSPRYKVTKRGQDVALRCDPISGHVSLYWYRQALGQGPEFLTYFNYEAQQDKSGLPNDRFSAERPEGSISTLTIQRTEQRDSAMYRCASSLDPGKVDGYTFGSGTRLTVV.

The chain couples TRBV18 to TRBJ1-1, with a tentative D call TRBD1 (5 bases). The V and J ends lost 7 bases and 2 bases respectively, with 11 bases between them. Germline CDR1 KGHSH, CDR2 LQKENI. The CDR3 sequence is 13 residues long. This CDR3 is CASWDPVNTEAFF. CDR3 DNA: TGTGCCAGCTGGGACCCAGTTAACACTGAAGCTTTCTTT. Combining the CDR3 with reference TRBV18 and TRBJ1-1 gives the whole variable domain NAGVMQNPRHLVRRRGQEARLRCSPMKGHSHVYWYRQLPEEGLKFMVYLQKENIIDESGMPKERFSAEFPKEGPSILRIQQVVRGDSAAYFCASWDPVNTEAFFGQGTRLTVV.

The chain joins TRBV25-1 to TRBJ1-1, with unresolved D. In germline, CDR1 is MGHDK, CDR2 SYGVNS. The CDR3 has 12 residues. V was pared by 6 bases and J by 1 base, with 6 bases between. The DNA for the CDR3 is TGTGCCAGCAGAGCAGGGAACACTGAAGCTTTCTTT. Its translation is CASRAGNTEAFF.